This T cell receptor (beta chain) is drawn from a study of blood T cell repertoires in COVID-19. As originally analysed: It was from reference gene primer amplification that nucleated cell counts were estimated. TCRdb's copy holds only in-frame clones and misses some; the assay was immunoSEQ multiplex PCR. The V and J calls and clone size are taken from that table; D and trimming were inferred from the DNA. The data contain about 430,000 clones, more than 70% of them singletons. The sequence derives from a woman aged 18-30 years who had been exposed to COVID-19. The specimen sequenced was PBMCs or T cells enriched from blood (not recorded which).

This CDR3 is CASSLAPLEAYEQYF. CDR3 nucleotide sequence: TGTGCCAGCAGCTTAGCGCCGCTAGAGGCCTACGAGCAGTACTTC. The chain employs TRBV11-1 and TRBJ2-7, with unresolved D. The CDR3 runs to 15 residues. The V gene lost 0 bases and the J gene lost 2 bases, with 11 bases spanning the gap. Germline V gene lookup returns CDR1 SGHAT and CDR2 FQDESV (reference sequence).